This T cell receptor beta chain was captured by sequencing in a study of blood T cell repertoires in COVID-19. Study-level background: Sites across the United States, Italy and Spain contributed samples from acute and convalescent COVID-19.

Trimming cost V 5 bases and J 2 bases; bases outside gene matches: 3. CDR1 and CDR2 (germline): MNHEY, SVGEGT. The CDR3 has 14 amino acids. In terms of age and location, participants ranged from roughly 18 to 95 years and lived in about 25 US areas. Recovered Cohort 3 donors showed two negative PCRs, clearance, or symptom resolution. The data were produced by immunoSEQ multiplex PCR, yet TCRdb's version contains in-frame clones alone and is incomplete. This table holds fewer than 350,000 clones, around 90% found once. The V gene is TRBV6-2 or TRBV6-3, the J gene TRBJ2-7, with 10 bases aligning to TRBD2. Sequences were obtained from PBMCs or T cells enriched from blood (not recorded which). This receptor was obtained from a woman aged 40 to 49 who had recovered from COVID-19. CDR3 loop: CASSPGLAPYEQYF. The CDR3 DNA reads TGTGCCAGCAGTCCGGGACTAGCGCCCTACGAGCAGTACTTC.